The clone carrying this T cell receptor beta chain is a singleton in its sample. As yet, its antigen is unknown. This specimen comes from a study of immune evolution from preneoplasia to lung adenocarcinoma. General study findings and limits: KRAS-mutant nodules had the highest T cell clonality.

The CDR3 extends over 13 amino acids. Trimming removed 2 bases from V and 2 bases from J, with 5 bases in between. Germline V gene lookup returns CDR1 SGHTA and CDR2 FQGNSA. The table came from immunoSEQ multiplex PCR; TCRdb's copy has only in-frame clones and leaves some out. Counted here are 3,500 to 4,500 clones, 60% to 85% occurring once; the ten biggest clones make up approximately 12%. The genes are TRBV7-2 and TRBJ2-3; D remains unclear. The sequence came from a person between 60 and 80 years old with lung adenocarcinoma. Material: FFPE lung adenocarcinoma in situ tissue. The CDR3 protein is CASSLSITDTQYF. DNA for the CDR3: TGTGCCAGCAGCTTATCTATCACAGATACGCAGTATTTT.